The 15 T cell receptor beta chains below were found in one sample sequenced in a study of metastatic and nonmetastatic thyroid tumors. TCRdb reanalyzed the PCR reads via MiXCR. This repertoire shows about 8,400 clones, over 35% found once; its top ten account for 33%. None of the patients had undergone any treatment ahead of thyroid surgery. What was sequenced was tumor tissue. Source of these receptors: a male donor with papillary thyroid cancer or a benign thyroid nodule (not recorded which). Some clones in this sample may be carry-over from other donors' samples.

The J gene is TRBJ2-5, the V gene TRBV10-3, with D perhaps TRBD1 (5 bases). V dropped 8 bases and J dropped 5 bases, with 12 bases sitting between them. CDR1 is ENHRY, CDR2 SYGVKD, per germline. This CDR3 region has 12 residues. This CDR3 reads CAISTERETQYF. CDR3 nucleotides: TGTGCCATCTCGACAGAGAGGGAGACCCAGTACTTC.

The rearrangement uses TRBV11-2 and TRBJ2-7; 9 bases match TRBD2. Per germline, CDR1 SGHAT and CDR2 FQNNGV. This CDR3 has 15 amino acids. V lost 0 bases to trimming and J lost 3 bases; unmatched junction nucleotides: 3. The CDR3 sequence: CASSLDSGGLYEQYF. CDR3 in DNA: TGTGCCAGCAGCTTAGATAGCGGGGGACTCTACGAGCAGTACTTC. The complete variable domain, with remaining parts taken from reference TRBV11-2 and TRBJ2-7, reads EAGVAQSPRYKIIEKRQSVAFWCNPISGHATLYWYQQILGQGPKLLIQFQNNGVVDDSQLPKDRFSAERLKGVDSTLKIQPAKLEDSAVYLCASSLDSGGLYEQYFGPGTRLTVT.

CDR3 DNA sequence: TGTGCCAGCAGCCAAACTGGGGAGGATCGCACCATATATTTT. Its translation is CASSQTGEDRTIYF. J is TRBJ1-3 and V is TRBV14; the D is unclear. The CDR3 contains 14 residues. V lost 2 bases and J lost 9, with 14 bases in between. CDR1 is SGHDN and CDR2 is FVKESK in the germline V gene.

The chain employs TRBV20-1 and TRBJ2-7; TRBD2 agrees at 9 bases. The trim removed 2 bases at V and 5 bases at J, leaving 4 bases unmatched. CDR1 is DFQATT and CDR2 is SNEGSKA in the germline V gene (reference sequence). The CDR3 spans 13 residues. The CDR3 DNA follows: TGCAGTGCTAGATGGACTAGCGATCACGAGCAGTACTTC. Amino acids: CSARWTSDHEQYF.

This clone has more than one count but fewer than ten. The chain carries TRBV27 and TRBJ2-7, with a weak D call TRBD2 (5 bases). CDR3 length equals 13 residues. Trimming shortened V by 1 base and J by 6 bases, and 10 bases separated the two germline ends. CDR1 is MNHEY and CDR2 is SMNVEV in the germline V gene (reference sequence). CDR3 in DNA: TGTGCCAGCAGTTTATACGGCGGAGGCGAGCAGTACTTC. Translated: CASSLYGGGEQYF.

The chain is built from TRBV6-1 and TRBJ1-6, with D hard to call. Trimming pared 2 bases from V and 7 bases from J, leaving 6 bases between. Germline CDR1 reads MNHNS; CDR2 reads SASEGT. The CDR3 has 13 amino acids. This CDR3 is CASSELRNSPLHF. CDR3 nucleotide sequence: TGTGCCAGCAGTGAACTCCGCAATTCACCCCTCCACTTT.

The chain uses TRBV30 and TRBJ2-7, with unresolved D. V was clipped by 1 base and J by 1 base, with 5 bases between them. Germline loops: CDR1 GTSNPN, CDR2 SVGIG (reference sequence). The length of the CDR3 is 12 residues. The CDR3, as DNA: TGTGCCTGGAGTGAACAGTCCTACGAGCAGTACTTC. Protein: CAWSEQSYEQYF.

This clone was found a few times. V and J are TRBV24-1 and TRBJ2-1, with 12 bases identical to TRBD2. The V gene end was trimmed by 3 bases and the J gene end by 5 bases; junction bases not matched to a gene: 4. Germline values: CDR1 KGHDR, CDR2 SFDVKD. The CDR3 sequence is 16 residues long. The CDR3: CATSDTSGRIDNEQFF. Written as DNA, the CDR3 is TGTGCCACCAGTGATACTAGCGGGAGGATCGACAATGAGCAGTTCTTC.

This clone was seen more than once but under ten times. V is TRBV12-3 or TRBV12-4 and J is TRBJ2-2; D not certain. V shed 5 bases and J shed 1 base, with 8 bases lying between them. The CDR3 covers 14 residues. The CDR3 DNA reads TGTGCCAGCAGTCCCAGTGGGAACACCGGGGAGCTGTTTTTT. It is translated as CASSPSGNTGELFF.

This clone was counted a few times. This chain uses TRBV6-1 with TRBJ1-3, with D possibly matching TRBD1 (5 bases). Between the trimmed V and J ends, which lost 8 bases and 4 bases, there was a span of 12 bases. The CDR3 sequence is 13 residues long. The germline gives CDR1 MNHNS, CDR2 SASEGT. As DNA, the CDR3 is TGTGCCAGCTGGAAAGGGGAAGGAAACACCATATATTTT. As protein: CASWKGEGNTIYF.

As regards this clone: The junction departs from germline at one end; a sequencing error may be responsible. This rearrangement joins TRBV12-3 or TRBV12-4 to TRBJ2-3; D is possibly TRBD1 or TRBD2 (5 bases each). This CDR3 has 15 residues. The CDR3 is CASSLGARGETTPYF. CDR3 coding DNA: TGTGCGAGCAGTTTAGGGGCTAGAGGGGAGACTACGCCGTATTTT.

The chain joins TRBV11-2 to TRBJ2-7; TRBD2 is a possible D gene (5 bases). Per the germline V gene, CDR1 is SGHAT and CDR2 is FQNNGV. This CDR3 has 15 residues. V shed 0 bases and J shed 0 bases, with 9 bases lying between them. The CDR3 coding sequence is TGTGCCAGCAGCTTAGACGGTGGGAGCTCCTACGAGCAGTACTTC. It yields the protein CASSLDGGSSYEQYF.

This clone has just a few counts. CDR3 bases: TGTGCCAGCGAAATTAGCGGGAGAACCTACGAGCAGTACTTC. Amino acid sequence: CASEISGRTYEQYF. The chain joins TRBV6-2 or TRBV6-3 to TRBJ2-7, with 9 bases aligning to TRBD2. Trimming at V came to 8 bases and at J to 2 bases, leaving 7 bases not matched to a gene. This CDR3 spans 14 amino acids. Germline values: CDR1 MNHEY, CDR2 SVGEGT.

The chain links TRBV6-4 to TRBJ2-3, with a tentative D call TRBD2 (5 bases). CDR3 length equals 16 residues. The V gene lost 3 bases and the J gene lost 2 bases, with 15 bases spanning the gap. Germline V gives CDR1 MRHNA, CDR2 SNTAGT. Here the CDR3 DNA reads TGTGCCAGCAGTGAGAAAGCGGAGACCTACACAGATACGCAGTATTTT. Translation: CASSEKAETYTDTQYF.

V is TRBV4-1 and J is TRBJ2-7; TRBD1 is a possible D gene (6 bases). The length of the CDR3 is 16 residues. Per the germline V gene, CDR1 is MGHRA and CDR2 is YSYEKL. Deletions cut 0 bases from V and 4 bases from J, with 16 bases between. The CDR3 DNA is TGCGCCAGCAGCCAAGATGGACGGGGTAGGGGGTACGAGCAGTACTTC. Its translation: CASSQDGRGRGYEQYF.